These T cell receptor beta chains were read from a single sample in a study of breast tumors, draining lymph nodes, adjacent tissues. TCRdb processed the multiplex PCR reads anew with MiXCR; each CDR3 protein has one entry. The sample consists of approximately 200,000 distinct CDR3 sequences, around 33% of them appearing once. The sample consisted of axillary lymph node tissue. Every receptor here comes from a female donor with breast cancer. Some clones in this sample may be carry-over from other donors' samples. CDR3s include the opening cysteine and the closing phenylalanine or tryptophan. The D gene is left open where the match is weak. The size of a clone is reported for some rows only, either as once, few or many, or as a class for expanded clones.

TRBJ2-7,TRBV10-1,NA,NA,TGCGCCACCGCGCTGGAGGGTTGGAGCGAGCAGTACTTC,CATALEGWSEQYF
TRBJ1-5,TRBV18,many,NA,TGTGCCAGCTCACCATCGCTTAGCAATCAGCCCCAGCATTTT,CASSPSLSNQPQHF
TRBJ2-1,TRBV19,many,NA,TGTGCCAGTGGCAGAGGAAGCAATGAGCAGTTCTTC,CASGRGSNEQFF
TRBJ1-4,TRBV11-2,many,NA,TGTGCCAGCAGCTTAGAGGGTAGCTCTAATGAAAAACTGTTTTTT,CASSLEGSSNEKLFF
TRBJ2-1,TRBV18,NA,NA,TGTGCCAGCTCACCGCAACTGGGCTCCTCCTACAATGAGCAGTTCTTC,CASSPQLGSSYNEQFF
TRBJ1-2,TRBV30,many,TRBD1,TGTGCCTACACGACAGGGGAGAACTATGGCTACACCTTC,CAYTTGENYGYTF
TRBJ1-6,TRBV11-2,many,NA,TGTGCCAGCAGCCTGAATAATTCACCCCTCCACTTT,CASSLNNSPLHF
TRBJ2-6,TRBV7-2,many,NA,TGTGCCAGCAGCTTAGCTGGACTCTCTGGGGCCAACGTCCTGACTTTC,CASSLAGLSGANVLTF
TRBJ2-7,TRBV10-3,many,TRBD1,TGTGCCATCAGTGAGACGGGACAGAGCTCCTACGAGCAGTACTTC,CAISETGQSSYEQYF
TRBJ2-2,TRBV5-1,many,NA,TGCGCCAGCAGCGGCAACCCCGGGACAACCAACACCGGGGAGCTGTTTTTT,CASSGNPGTTNTGELFF
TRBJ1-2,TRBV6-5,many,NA,TGTGCCAGCACGCCCCCCGGGCGTGGCGGCTATGGCTACACCTTC,CASTPPGRGGYGYTF
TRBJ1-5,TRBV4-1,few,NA,TGCGCCAGCAGCTCAATGGGGACTCAGCCCCAGCATTTT,CASSSMGTQPQHF
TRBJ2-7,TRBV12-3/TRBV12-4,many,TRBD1,TGTGCCAGCAGTTTACAAGATAGGGGGCACGAGCAGTACTTC,CASSLQDRGHEQYF
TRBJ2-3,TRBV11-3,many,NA,TGTGCCAGCAGCACAGATACGCAGTATTTT,CASSTDTQYF
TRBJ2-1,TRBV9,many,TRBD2,TGTGCCAGCAGCACTAGCGGGGACCGCAATGAGCAGTTCTTC,CASSTSGDRNEQFF
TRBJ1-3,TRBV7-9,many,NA,TGTGCCAGCAGACGGACCGACTCTGGAAACACCATATATTTT,CASRRTDSGNTIYF
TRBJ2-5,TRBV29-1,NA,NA,TGCGGCGTTGAAGATCGGGGTCGGAGAGAGACCCAGTACTTC,CGVEDRGRRETQYF